This T cell receptor (beta chain) emerged from a study of blood T cells in healthy people across ages. Findings and caveats of the study: Since the PBMCs were unsorted, naive and antigen-experienced cells could not be conclusively compared.

The CDR3 runs to 14 residues. Germline CDR1 SEHNR, CDR2 FQNEAQ (reference sequence). Then a second PCR, running about 6 to 11 cycles, was carried out with a sample-barcoded 5' primer and a J-beta primer mix. TCRdb ran MiXCR on the 5' RACE reads and lists one entry per CDR3 protein. The sample holds approximately 820,000 distinct CDR3 sequences; 40% to 50% are singletons and the top ten take approximately 20%. This clonotype was observed a handful of times. What it binds is not known. At one end, the junction sequence differs from germline, possibly due to a read error. This TCR was sampled from a man in his 60s in good health. The chain recombines TRBV7-9 with TRBJ2-7; 11 bases map to TRBD2. The sample taken for sequencing was blood. CDR3 DNA sequence: TGTGCCAGCAGTTTAGCGGGGGGGCCGTGGGAGCAGTACTTC. This translates into CASSLAGGPWEQYF.